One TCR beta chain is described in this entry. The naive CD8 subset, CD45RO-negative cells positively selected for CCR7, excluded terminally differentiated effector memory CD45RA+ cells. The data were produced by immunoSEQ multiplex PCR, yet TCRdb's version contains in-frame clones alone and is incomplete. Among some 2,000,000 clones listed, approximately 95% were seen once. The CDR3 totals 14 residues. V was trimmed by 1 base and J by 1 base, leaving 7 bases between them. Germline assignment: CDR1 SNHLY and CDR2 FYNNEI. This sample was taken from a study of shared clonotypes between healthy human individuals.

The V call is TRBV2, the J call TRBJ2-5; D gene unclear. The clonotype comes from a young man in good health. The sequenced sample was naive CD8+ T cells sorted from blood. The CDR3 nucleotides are TGTGCCAGCAGTGAAGTAGGATTCCAAGAGACCCAGTACTTC. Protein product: CASSEVGFQETQYF.